The 27 T cell receptor beta chains below come from one sample, sequenced in a study of blood T cell repertoires in COVID-19 (dated by TCRdb to the early 2020s). Libraries were constructed by the immunoSEQ multiplex PCR assay. In its TCRdb copy, this immuneACCESS table keeps in-frame sequences only and misses some clones. Where compared with another copy, unresolved V genes explain less than half of these, and the others have no known cause. The sample includes some 60,000 clones, with roughly 92% observed a single time. 5.5% to 6.5% of the sample comes from the top ten. Sequenced material: peripheral blood. These receptors came from a human donor in a cohort sampled during active COVID-19.

V is TRBV5-8 and J is TRBJ2-6; unclear D gene. With 2 bases removed from V and 0 bases from J, the gap between germline ends came to 18 bases. Germline V gene data show CDR1 as SGHTS and CDR2 as YDEGEE. This CDR3 comprises 19 residues. CDR3 sequence reads: CASSFLAASTLSGANVLTF. In DNA, the CDR3 is TGTGCCAGCAGCTTCCTTGCGGCCAGTACTCTCTCTGGGGCCAACGTCCTGACTTTC.

The V gene is TRBV5-1, the J gene TRBJ2-2, with TRBD2 identical over 7 bases. Germline lookup yields CDR1 SGHRS and CDR2 YFSETQ. With V trimmed by 4 bases and J by 7 bases, 16 bases remained unmatched. The CDR3 is 17 amino acids. The DNA of the CDR3 is TGCGCCAGCAGCCCCGGGTCATCGGGGAGGGCCATCGGGGAGCTGTTTTTT. This codes for CASSPGSSGRAIGELFF. The variable domain in full, completed from reference TRBV5-1 and TRBJ2-2, reads KAGVTQTPRYLIKTRGQQVTLSCSPISGHRSVSWYQQTPGQGLQFLFEYFSETQRNKGNFPGRFSGRQFSNSRSEMNVSTLELGDSALYLCASSPGSSGRAIGELFFGEGSRLTVL.

This rearrangement joins TRBV7-8 to TRBJ1-3; 9 bases agree with TRBD1. This CDR3 has 17 residues. The trim removed 0 bases at V and 4 bases at J, leaving 7 bases unmatched. Germline CDR1 reads SGHVS; CDR2 reads FQNEAQ. The CDR3 coding sequence is TGTGCCAGCAGCTTAGCAGGCACAGGGGGCCTAGGAAACACCATATATTTT. Encoded protein: CASSLAGTGGLGNTIYF.

The rearrangement uses TRBV12-2 and TRBJ2-4; the table calls TRBD2, which could not be checked here. TRBV12-2 is designated a pseudogene. This CDR3 has 17 amino acids. For the CDR3, the DNA is TGTGCAAGTCGCTCTAGCGGGAGGGCCATCGCCAAAAACATTCAGTACTTC. Its protein product is CASRSSGRAIAKNIQYF.

This chain connects TRBV6-6 to TRBJ2-1; a possible D gene is TRBD2 (5 bases). Looked up from germline, CDR1 is MNHNY and CDR2 is SVGAGI (reference sequence). The CDR3 totals 12 residues. Trimming removed 7 bases at V and 5 bases at J, with 9 bases between. The CDR3 nucleotides read TGTGCCAGCAATACGGGGAACAATGAGCAGTTCTTC. It translates to CASNTGNNEQFF.

The chain couples TRBV5-4 to TRBJ1-1; 7 bases fit TRBD1. The CDR3 runs 15 residues. The V gene end was trimmed by 2 bases and the J gene end by 4 bases; junction bases not matched to a gene: 8. The germline V gene has CDR1 SGHNT and CDR2 YYREEE (reference sequence). The CDR3 spells CASSLQGLRGTEAFF. CDR3 in DNA: TGTGCCAGCAGCTTACAGGGGCTGAGGGGCACTGAAGCTTTCTTT.

The genes are TRBV21-1 and TRBJ2-2; TRBD1, the table's D call, lacks a check against the DNA. TRBV21-1 is described as a pseudogene. The CDR3 has 17 residues. CDR3 loop: CASSARDRPFRAGELFF. The CDR3 DNA reads TGTGCCAGCAGCGCCCGGGACAGGCCCTTTCGGGCCGGGGAGCTGTTTTTT.

The genes are TRBV6-5 and TRBJ1-6, with D uncertain. Germline-derived CDR1 and CDR2 are MNHEY and SVGAGI. The CDR3 contains 15 residues. Trimming left V 5 bases short and J 5 bases short, with 13 bases between. The CDR3 sequence is CASSPLGGNNSPLHF. CDR3 nucleotides: TGTGCCAGCAGTCCCCTCGGCGGAAATAATTCACCCCTCCACTTT.

The chain uses TRBV5-1 and TRBJ2-1; 7 nucleotides align to TRBD2. The germline V gene has CDR1 SGHRS and CDR2 YFSETQ. The CDR3 consists of 16 residues. V gave up 6 bases and J gave up 6 bases; unmatched junction bases: 15. The CDR3 nucleotides read TGCGCCAGCACCCCCGAGGCGGGGGTTAGTTTCAATGAGCAGTTCTTC. Amino acids: CASTPEAGVSFNEQFF. Drawing the rest from reference TRBV5-1 and TRBJ2-1, the complete variable domain is KAGVTQTPRYLIKTRGQQVTLSCSPISGHRSVSWYQQTPGQGLQFLFEYFSETQRNKGNFPGRFSGRQFSNSRSEMNVSTLELGDSALYLCASTPEAGVSFNEQFFGPGTRLTVL.

The chain combines TRBV7-3 with TRBJ1-4; a weak D match, TRBD1 (6 bases). Germline-derived CDR1 and CDR2 are SGHTA and FQGTGA. V lost 5 bases, J lost 6 bases, and 16 bases lay in between. CDR3 length equals 15 residues. Written as DNA, the CDR3 is TGTGCCAGCAGCCTGCCCACAGGGAAGGATGAAAAACTGTTTTTT. This encodes CASSLPTGKDEKLFF.

This chain joins TRBV14 and TRBJ2-1; 10 nucleotides align to TRBD2. This CDR3 has 15 residues. V trimming: 4 bases; J trimming: 5 bases; junction bases outside the gene matches: 5. In germline, CDR1 is SGHDN, CDR2 FVKESK. This CDR3 reads CASSPRLAGNNEQFF. The CDR3 DNA sequence: TGTGCCAGCAGCCCCCGACTAGCGGGTAACAATGAGCAGTTCTTC. The whole variable domain, remainder taken from reference TRBV14 and TRBJ2-1, is EAGVTQFPSHSVIEKGQTVTLRCDPISGHDNLYWYRRVMGKEIKFLLHFVKESKQDESGMPNNRFLAERTGGTYSTLKVQPAELEDSGVYFCASSPRLAGNNEQFFGPGTRLTVL.

The chain uses TRBV5-6 and TRBJ2-1, with TRBD2 as a possible D gene (5 bases). The germline V and J ends were trimmed by 4 bases and 8 bases, with 13 bases remaining between them. This CDR3 has 13 residues. The germline gives CDR1 SGHDT, CDR2 YYEEEE. The CDR3 nucleotides read TGTGCCAGCAGCCCACTAGTCATCGATGAGCAGTTCTTC. As protein: CASSPLVIDEQFF.

The J gene is TRBJ2-7, the V gene TRBV30; 10 nucleotides match TRBD2. Germline CDR1 reads GTSNPN; CDR2 reads SVGIG (reference sequence). This CDR3 spans 14 amino acids. The junction had 8 bases not matched to a gene; V was cut back by 2 bases and J by 7 bases. The CDR3 DNA follows: TGTGCCTGGAGTTGGTCTAGCGGGAGTGGGGAGCAGTACTTC. This gives the protein CAWSWSSGSGEQYF.

The V gene is TRBV9, the J gene TRBJ2-2; D not resolved. This CDR3 has 14 residues. Germline-derived CDR1 and CDR2 are SGDLS and YYNGEE. Trimming shortened V by 10 bases and J by 3 bases, and 16 bases separated the two germline ends. CDR3 region: CASTVGQDTGELFF. In DNA, the CDR3 is TGTGCCTCAACCGTTGGCCAAGACACCGGGGAGCTGTTTTTT.

The chain carries TRBV27 and TRBJ2-1; the match to TRBD2 covers 9 bases. CDR1 and CDR2 (germline): MNHEY, SMNVEV (reference sequence). Losses at the gene ends were 5 bases for V and 7 bases for J; bases not matched to a gene: 12. The CDR3 consists of 16 residues. CDR3 protein: CASSQWAGGPGNEQFF. As DNA, the CDR3 is TGTGCCAGCAGTCAGTGGGCGGGAGGGCCAGGGAATGAGCAGTTCTTC.

The chain is built from TRBV28 and TRBJ1-2; a possible D gene is TRBD1 (6 bases). The V gene's germline CDR1 is MDHEN and CDR2 SYDVKM. The CDR3 is 15 residues long. The V and J ends lost 4 bases and 4 bases respectively, with 16 bases between them. CDR3 DNA sequence: TGTGCCAGCAGTTCCGCAGGGGTTGGGTTCTATGGCTACACCTTC. Its protein is CASSSAGVGFYGYTF.

V and J are TRBV4-1 and TRBJ2-7, with 12 bases lining up with TRBD1. The CDR3 loop spans 21 amino acids. Germline V gives CDR1 MGHRA, CDR2 YSYEKL. Trimming took 5 bases from V and 3 from J; bases not matched to a gene: 23. This chain's CDR3 is CASSAFPRDRGQSQGDYEQYF. In nucleotides, the CDR3 is TGCGCCAGCAGCGCCTTCCCCCGGGACAGGGGGCAGTCTCAGGGGGACTACGAGCAGTACTTC.

V is TRBV6-5 and J is TRBJ1-1; TRBD1 matches at 9 bases. Trimming at V came to 2 bases and at J to 5 bases, leaving 3 bases not matched to a gene. In germline, CDR1 is MNHEY, CDR2 SVGAGI. This CDR3 is built from 14 residues. This chain's CDR3 is CASSYRTGETEAFF. The CDR3 region has the DNA TGTGCCAGCAGTTACCGGACAGGGGAAACTGAAGCTTTCTTT.

This clone was recorded a few times. The chain couples TRBV9 to TRBJ1-5, with D possibly TRBD1 on 6 matching bases. CDR3 length equals 14 residues. Germline-derived CDR1 and CDR2 are SGDLS and YYNGEE. Trimming removed 4 bases from V and 5 bases from J, with 13 bases in between. CDR3 amino acids: CASSPSSGDQPQHF. In nucleotides, the CDR3 is TGTGCCAGCAGCCCGAGTTCAGGGGATCAGCCCCAGCATTTT. The variable domain in full, completed from reference TRBV9 and TRBJ1-5, reads DSGVTQTPKHLITATGQRVTLRCSPRSGDLSVYWYQQSLDQGLQFLIQYYNGEERAKGNILERFSAQQFPDLHSELNLSSLELGDSALYFCASSPSSGDQPQHFGDGTRLSIL.

Details on this clone: At one of its ends the junction is not consistent with the germline gene, which may arise from a read error. The CDR3 nucleotides are TGTGCCAGCACCCAGGCAGCCGAAAACATTCAGTACTTC. Translation gives CASTQAAENIQYF. The rearrangement joins TRBV28 to TRBJ2-4; D gene uncertain. The CDR3 extends over 13 amino acids. Germline CDR1 reads MDHEN; CDR2 reads SYDVKM. The full variable domain, completed using reference TRBV28 and TRBJ2-4, is DVKVTQSSRYLVKRTGEKVFLECVQDMDHENMFWYRQDPGLGLRLIYFSYDVKMKEKGDIPEGYSVSREKKERFSLILESASTNQTSMYLCASTQAAENIQYFGAGTRLSVL.

The V and J genes are TRBV28 and TRBJ2-2; TRBD1 agrees at 10 bases. The CDR3 has 18 amino acids. V dropped 4 bases and J dropped 5; count of bases not matched to a gene: 13. Germline CDR1 MDHEN, CDR2 SYDVKM. This CDR3 is CASSSSLGTGDSTGELFF. Written as DNA, the CDR3 is TGTGCCAGCAGTTCATCCCTCGGGACAGGGGATTCGACCGGGGAGCTGTTTTTT.

The CDR3 DNA sequence: TGTGCCAGCAGCCAAGATTTACTAGCGGGGGGGCTTCCCTACGAGCAGTACTTC. Amino acid sequence: CASSQDLLAGGLPYEQYF. V usage is TRBV4-2 and J usage is TRBJ2-7, with 13 bases identical to TRBD2. CDR3 length: 18 amino acids. Germline V CDR1 and CDR2: LGHNA, YNFKEQ. V dropped 0 bases and J dropped 2; count of bases not matched to a gene: 7.

This chain joins TRBV20-1 and TRBJ2-1; D ambiguous. The CDR3 extends over 12 amino acids. CDR1 is DFQATT, CDR2 SNEGSKA, per germline (reference sequence). V lost 6 bases and J lost 10, with 16 bases in between. DNA of the CDR3: TGCAGTGCAAGTACCCCTAATAGCGAGCAGTTCTTC. Protein: CSASTPNSEQFF.

The chain joins TRBV7-9 to TRBJ2-3; D not resolved. CDR3 length: 11 amino acids. Trimming left V 7 bases short and J 6 bases short, with 8 bases between. Germline assignment: CDR1 SEHNR and CDR2 FQNEAQ (reference sequence). DNA for the CDR3: TGTGCCAGCACCTCACGGGATACGCAGTATTTT. Protein sequence: CASTSRDTQYF.

This chain uses TRBV27 with TRBJ1-1; perhaps TRBD1 as D (5 bases). Germline V gene sequence: CDR1 MNHEY, CDR2 SMNVEV (reference sequence). The CDR3 has 14 residues. V lost 2 bases and J 1 base, leaving 8 bases between the germline ends. The chain's CDR3 is CASSLRGKNTEAFF. The CDR3 DNA sequence: TGTGCCAGCAGTTTAAGGGGTAAGAACACTGAAGCTTTCTTT.

The CDR3 spells CASSFLSSGSSGELFF. The CDR3 bases are TGCGCCAGCAGCTTTTTGTCTAGCGGGTCTTCGGGGGAGCTGTTTTTT. The chain is built from TRBV5-1 and TRBJ2-2, with 8 bases aligning to TRBD2. The V gene's germline CDR1 is SGHRS and CDR2 YFSETQ. V gave up 2 bases and J gave up 8 bases; unmatched junction bases: 11. CDR3 size: 16 residues.

This chain uses TRBV5-1 with TRBJ2-6; 8 nucleotides line up with TRBD1. Looked up from germline, CDR1 is SGHRS and CDR2 is YFSETQ. V gave up 4 bases and J gave up 4 bases; unmatched junction bases: 7. The CDR3 contains 16 residues. CDR3 DNA sequence: TGCGCCAGCAGCGAATCACAGGGGGTCGGGGCCAACGTCCTGACTTTC. Residues: CASSESQGVGANVLTF.